Listed here is a single T cell receptor beta chain. Looked up from germline, CDR1 is KGHSH and CDR2 is LQKENI. The CDR3 runs 15 residues. The V segment lost 3 bases and the J segment 2 bases; nucleotides outside the gene matches: 2. The data derive from a study of blood T cell repertoires in COVID-19. Original analysis: Estimation of nucleated cell counts was performed using reference gene primer amplification. Profiling relied on immunoSEQ multiplex PCR, and the TCRdb table lists in-frame clones only, not all of them. V and J calls and clone size are as listed in that table; D and trimming were resolved from the DNA. The sample contains about 150,000 clones, under 95% of which appear only once.

Sequencing was done on a sample of peripheral blood. This sequence originates from a man between 45 and 60 years old with acute or convalescent COVID-19. The rearrangement uses TRBV18 and TRBJ2-1; 9 positions match TRBD2. The CDR3 protein is CASSPREGAYNEQFF. CDR3 nucleotide sequence: TGTGCCAGCTCACCGCGGGAGGGGGCCTACAATGAGCAGTTCTTC. Based on the CDR3 plus reference TRBV18 and TRBJ2-1, the full variable domain is NAGVMQNPRHLVRRRGQEARLRCSPMKGHSHVYWYRQLPEEGLKFMVYLQKENIIDESGMPKERFSAEFPKEGPSILRIQQVVRGDSAAYFCASSPREGAYNEQFFGPGTRLTVL.